These 12 T cell receptor beta chains were sequenced from one sample in a study of shared clonotypes between healthy human individuals. Assay used: immunoSEQ multiplex PCR; TCRdb lists only in-frame clones, some missing. In the table there are approximately 980,000 clones, approximately 80% of which are singletons. Sequencing used memory CD4+ T cells sorted from blood. Subset defined: CD45RA-negative fraction. Every receptor here comes from a man between 18 and 29 years old in good health.

A single count supports this clone. The chain employs TRBV2 and TRBJ1-2, with TRBD1 matching over 10 bases. Losses at the gene ends were 9 bases for V and 7 bases for J; bases not matched to a gene: 14. The CDR3 spans 15 residues. The germline gives CDR1 SNHLY, CDR2 FYNNEI. The CDR3 protein is CASTVPTGGSGGYTF. The CDR3 DNA is TGTGCCAGTACGGTCCCGACAGGGGGCTCGGGTGGCTACACCTTC.

As for this clone: Within the sample, other DNA sequences also encode this same CDR3. This chain joins TRBV2 and TRBJ1-5; D is ambiguous. CDR3 length: 14 residues. The V gene lost 1 base and the J gene lost 1 base, with 5 bases spanning the gap. The germline CDR1 and CDR2 sequences are SNHLY and FYNNEI. DNA of the CDR3: TGTGCCAGCAGTGAAGATCGCAGCAATCAGCCCCAGCATTTT. As protein: CASSEDRSNQPQHF.

This clone was counted only a few times. This chain uses TRBV5-4 with TRBJ1-6; 7 nucleotides line up with TRBD1. V shed 5 bases and J 6 bases; nucleotides not matched to a gene: 5. This CDR3 spans 14 amino acids. Germline lookup yields CDR1 SGHNT and CDR2 YYREEE (reference sequence). The CDR3 DNA reads as TGTGCCAGCAGTATGGACAGGAGTAATTCACCCCTCCACTTT. Its translation is CASSMDRSNSPLHF.

V and J are TRBV29-1 and TRBJ2-2; 9 bases agree with TRBD1. Germline V CDR1 and CDR2: SQVTM, ANQGSEA. This CDR3 is built from 17 residues. With 6 bases clipped from V and 4 bases from J, the junction kept 15 bases outside the gene matches. CDR3 loop: CSVRPGQGGPGTGELFF. DNA for the CDR3: TGCAGCGTCCGTCCGGGACAGGGAGGACCGGGCACCGGGGAGCTGTTTTTT.

The rearrangement joins TRBV14 to TRBJ1-4, with D uncertain. The CDR3 loop spans 12 amino acids. V gave up 1 base and J gave up 14 bases, with 11 bases separating them. Germline V gene lookup returns CDR1 SGHDN and CDR2 FVKESK. The CDR3 sequence: CASSQVPGLLFF. The CDR3 DNA reads TGTGCCAGCAGCCAAGTTCCGGGCCTCCTGTTTTTT.

CDR3 amino acids: CASAGGNYGYTF. For the CDR3, the DNA is TGTGCCAGCGCCGGGGGGAACTATGGCTACACCTTC. This chain uses TRBV6-1 with TRBJ1-2; a weak D match, TRBD1 (5 bases). Per the germline V gene, CDR1 is MNHNS and CDR2 is SASEGT. V was shortened by 8 bases and J by 2 bases, with 9 bases between the two germline ends. The CDR3 totals 12 residues.

V and J are TRBV10-2 and TRBJ1-3, with D unclear. The CDR3 consists of 15 residues. Germline CDR1 and CDR2: WSHSY and SAAADI. Trimming took off 6 bases at V and 0 bases at J, with 12 bases between the two ends. For the CDR3, the DNA is TGCGCCAGCAGGGGAGACACGAGCTCTGGAAACACCATATATTTT. Its translation: CASRGDTSSGNTIYF.

This clone was counted at least ten times. The rearrangement joins TRBV7-9 to TRBJ1-2, with TRBD1 as a possible D gene (6 bases). V dropped 5 bases and J dropped 3 bases, with 13 bases sitting between them. CDR1 and CDR2 from the germline V gene are SEHNR and FQNEAQ (reference sequence). This CDR3 has 14 residues. Here the CDR3 reads CASSPIRGDYGYTF. In nucleotides, the CDR3 is TGTGCCAGCAGCCCTATCAGGGGCGACTATGGCTACACCTTC.

This sequence joins TRBV5-6 and TRBJ1-4; TRBD1 is a possible D gene (6 bases). The ends were cut back, 0 bases at V and 8 bases at J, with 14 bases in the middle. There are 15 residues in the CDR3. Germline assignment: CDR1 SGHDT and CDR2 YYEEEE. CDR3 amino acids: CASSLAGAFNEKLFF. The CDR3, as DNA: TGTGCCAGCAGCTTGGCGGGGGCCTTTAACGAAAAACTGTTTTTT.

The chain has TRBV20-1 and TRBJ2-7, with D possibly TRBD2 on 5 matching bases. Trimming pared 1 base from V and 5 bases from J, leaving 6 bases between. This CDR3 comprises 11 residues. Germline CDR1 DFQATT, CDR2 SNEGSKA (reference sequence). The CDR3 sequence: CSARGADEQYF. In DNA form, the CDR3 reads TGCAGTGCTAGAGGAGCGGACGAGCAGTACTTC.

This clone was recorded a few times. The junction departs from germline at one end; a sequencing error may be responsible. CDR3 in amino acids: CASSEGPRGTQYF. The CDR3 DNA follows: TGTGCCAGCAGCGAAGGGCCTCGGGGGACCCAGTACTTC. This chain joins TRBV2 and TRBJ2-5; TRBD2 is a possible D gene (5 bases). The V gene's germline CDR1 is SNHLY and CDR2 FYNNEI. This CDR3 is built from 13 residues.

This rearrangement joins TRBV30 to TRBJ2-7; 12 bases map to TRBD2. The germline V gene has CDR1 GTSNPN and CDR2 SVGIG (reference sequence). The V and J ends lost 0 bases and 2 bases, in that order; junction bases with no gene match: 8. The CDR3 length is 17 residues. The CDR3 sequence is CAWSVGTSGPSAYEQYF. The CDR3 region has the DNA TGTGCCTGGAGTGTAGGGACTAGCGGGCCTTCCGCCTACGAGCAGTACTTC.